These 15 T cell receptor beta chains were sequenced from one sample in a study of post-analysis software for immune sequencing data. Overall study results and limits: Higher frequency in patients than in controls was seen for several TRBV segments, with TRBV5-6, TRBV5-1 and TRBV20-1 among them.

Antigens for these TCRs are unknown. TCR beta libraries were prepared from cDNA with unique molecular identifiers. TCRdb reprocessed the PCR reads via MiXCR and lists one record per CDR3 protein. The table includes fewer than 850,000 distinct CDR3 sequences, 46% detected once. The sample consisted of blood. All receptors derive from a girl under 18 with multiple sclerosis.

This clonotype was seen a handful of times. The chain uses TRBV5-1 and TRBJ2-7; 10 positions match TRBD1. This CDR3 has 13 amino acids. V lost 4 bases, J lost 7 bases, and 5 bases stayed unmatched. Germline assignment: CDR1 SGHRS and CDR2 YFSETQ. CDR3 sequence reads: CASSPRTGGEQYF. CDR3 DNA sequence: TGCGCCAGCAGCCCTCGGACAGGGGGGGAGCAGTACTTC.

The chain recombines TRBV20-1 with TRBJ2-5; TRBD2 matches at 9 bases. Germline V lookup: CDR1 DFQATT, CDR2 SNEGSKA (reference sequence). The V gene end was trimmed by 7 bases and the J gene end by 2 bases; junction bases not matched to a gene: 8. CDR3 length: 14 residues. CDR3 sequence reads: CSVLASGTQETQYF. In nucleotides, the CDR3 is TGCAGTGTATTGGCTAGCGGGACTCAAGAGACCCAGTACTTC.

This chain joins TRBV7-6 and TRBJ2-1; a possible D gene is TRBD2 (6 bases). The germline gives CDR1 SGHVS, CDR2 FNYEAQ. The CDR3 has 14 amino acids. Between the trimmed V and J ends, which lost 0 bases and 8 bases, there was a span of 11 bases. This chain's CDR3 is CASSLAGGLHEQFF. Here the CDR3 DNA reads TGTGCCAGCAGCTTAGCGGGAGGTCTCCATGAGCAGTTCTTC.

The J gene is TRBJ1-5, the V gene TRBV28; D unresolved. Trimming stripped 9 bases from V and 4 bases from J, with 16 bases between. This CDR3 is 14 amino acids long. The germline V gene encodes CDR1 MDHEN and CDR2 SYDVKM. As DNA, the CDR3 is TGTGCCAGTACCCATGGACCGGTAAATCAGCCCCAGCATTTT. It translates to CASTHGPVNQPQHF.

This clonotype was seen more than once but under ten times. The CDR3 sequence is CASSQVDTGELFF. The CDR3 DNA sequence: TGTGCCAGCAGCCAAGTGGACACCGGGGAGCTGTTTTTT. V usage is TRBV3-1 and J usage is TRBJ2-2, with unresolved D. Trimming took 1 base from V and 3 from J, leaving 3 bases between them. Germline V lookup: CDR1 LGHDT, CDR2 YNNKEL (reference sequence). The CDR3 totals 13 residues.

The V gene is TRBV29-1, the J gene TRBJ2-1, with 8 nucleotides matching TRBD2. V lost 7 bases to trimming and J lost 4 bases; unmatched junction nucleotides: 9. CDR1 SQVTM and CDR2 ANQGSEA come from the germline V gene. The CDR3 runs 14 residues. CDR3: CSADSGRGYNEQFF. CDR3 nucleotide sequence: TGCAGCGCAGACAGCGGGAGAGGTTACAATGAGCAGTTCTTC.

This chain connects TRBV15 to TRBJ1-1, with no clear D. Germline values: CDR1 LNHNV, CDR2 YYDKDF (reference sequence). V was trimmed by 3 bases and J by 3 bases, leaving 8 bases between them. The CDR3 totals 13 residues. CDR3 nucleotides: TGTGCCACCAGCAGGGGAGTCGACACTGAAGCTTTCTTT. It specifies CATSRGVDTEAFF.

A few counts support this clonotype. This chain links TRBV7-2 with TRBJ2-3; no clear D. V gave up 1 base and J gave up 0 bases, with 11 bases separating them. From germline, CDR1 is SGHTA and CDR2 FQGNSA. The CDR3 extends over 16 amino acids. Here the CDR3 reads CASSLEARPSTDTQYF. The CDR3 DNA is TGTGCCAGCAGCTTAGAAGCTCGACCTAGCACAGATACGCAGTATTTT.

This CDR3 is CSARYKNYGYTF. The CDR3 region has the DNA TGCAGTGCTAGATACAAGAACTATGGCTACACCTTC. V usage is TRBV20-1 and J usage is TRBJ1-2; D is unclear. The germline V gene has CDR1 DFQATT and CDR2 SNEGSKA (reference sequence). There are 12 residues in the CDR3. Trimming stripped 2 bases from V and 2 bases from J, with 6 bases between.

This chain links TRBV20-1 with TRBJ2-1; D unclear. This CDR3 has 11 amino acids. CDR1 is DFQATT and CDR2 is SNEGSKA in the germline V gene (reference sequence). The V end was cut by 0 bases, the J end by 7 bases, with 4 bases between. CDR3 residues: CSAREWNEQFF. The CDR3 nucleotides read TGCAGTGCTAGAGAGTGGAATGAGCAGTTCTTC.

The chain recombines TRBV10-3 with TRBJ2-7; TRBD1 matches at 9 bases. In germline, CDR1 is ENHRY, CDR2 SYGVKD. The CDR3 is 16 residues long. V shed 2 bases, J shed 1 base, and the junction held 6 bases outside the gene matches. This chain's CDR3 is CAISEPGQGGSYEQYF. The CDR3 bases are TGTGCCATCAGTGAGCCGGGACAGGGAGGGTCCTACGAGCAGTACTTC.

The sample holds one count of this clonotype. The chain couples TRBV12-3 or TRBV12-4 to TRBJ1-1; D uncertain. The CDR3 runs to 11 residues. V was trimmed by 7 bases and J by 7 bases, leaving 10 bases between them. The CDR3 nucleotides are TGTGCCAGCACGGGTCGGATTGAAGCTTTCTTT. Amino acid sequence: CASTGRIEAFF.

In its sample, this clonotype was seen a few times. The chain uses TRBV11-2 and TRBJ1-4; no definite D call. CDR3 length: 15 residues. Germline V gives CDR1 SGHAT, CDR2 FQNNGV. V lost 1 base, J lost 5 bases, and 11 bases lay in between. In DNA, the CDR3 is TGTGCCAGCAGCTTAGTATCGGGTCCCAATGAAAAACTGTTTTTT. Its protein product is CASSLVSGPNEKLFF.

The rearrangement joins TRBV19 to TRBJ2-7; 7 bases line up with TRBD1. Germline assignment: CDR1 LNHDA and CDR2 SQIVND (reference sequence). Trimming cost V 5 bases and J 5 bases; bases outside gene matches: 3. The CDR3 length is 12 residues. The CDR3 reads CASSWTGHEQYF. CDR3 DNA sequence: TGTGCCAGTAGTTGGACAGGTCACGAGCAGTACTTC.

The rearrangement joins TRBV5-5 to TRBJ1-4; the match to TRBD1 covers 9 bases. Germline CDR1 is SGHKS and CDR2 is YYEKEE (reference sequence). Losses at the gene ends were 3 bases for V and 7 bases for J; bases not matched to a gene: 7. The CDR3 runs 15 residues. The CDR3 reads CASSSEQGAREKLFF. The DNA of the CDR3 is TGTGCCAGCAGCTCGGAACAGGGGGCGCGTGAAAAACTGTTTTTT.